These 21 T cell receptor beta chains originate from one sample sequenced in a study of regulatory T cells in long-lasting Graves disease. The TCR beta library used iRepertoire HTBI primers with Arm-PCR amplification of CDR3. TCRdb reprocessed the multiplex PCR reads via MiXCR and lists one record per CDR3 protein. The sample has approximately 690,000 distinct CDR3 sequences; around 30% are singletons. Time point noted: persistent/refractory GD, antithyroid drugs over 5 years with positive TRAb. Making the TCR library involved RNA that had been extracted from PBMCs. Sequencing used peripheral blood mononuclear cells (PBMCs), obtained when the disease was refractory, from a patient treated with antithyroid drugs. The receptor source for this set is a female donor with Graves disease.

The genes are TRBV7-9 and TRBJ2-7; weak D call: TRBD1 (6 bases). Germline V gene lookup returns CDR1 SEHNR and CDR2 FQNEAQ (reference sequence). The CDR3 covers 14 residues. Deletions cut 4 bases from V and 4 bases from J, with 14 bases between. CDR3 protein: CASSSLDSRYEQYF. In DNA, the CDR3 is TGTGCCAGCAGCTCCTTGGACAGCAGGTACGAGCAGTACTTC.

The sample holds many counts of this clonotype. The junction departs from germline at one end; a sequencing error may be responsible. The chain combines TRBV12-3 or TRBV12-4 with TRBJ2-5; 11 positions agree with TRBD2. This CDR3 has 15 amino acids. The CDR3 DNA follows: TGTGCCAGCAGTGTAGCGGGAGGGTTCGGAGAGACCCAGTACTTC. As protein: CASSVAGGFGETQYF.

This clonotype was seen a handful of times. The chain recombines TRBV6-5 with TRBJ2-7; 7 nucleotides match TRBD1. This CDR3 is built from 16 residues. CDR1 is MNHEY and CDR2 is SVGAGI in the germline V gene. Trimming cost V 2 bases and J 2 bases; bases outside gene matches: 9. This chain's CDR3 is CASSYGQASATYEQYF. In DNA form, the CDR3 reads TGTGCCAGCAGTTACGGACAGGCCTCTGCCACCTACGAGCAGTACTTC.

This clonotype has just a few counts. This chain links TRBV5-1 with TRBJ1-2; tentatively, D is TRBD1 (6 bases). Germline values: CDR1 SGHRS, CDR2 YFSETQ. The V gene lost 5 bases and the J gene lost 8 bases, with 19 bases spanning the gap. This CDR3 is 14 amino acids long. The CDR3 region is CASREQGPSGGYTF. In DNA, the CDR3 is TGCGCCAGCAGGGAACAGGGCCCTTCGGGAGGCTACACCTTC.

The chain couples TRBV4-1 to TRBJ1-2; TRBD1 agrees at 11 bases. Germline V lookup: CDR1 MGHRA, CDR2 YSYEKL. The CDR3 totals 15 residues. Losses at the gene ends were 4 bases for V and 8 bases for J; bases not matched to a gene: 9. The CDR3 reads CASSPGTGGGGGYTF. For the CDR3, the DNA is TGCGCCAGCAGCCCCGGGACAGGGGGAGGGGGAGGCTACACCTTC.

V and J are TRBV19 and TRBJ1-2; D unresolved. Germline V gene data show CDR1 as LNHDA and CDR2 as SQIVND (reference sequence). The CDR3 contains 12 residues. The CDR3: CATTPGVYGYTF. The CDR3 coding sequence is TGTGCAACCACACCCGGAGTCTATGGCTACACCTTC. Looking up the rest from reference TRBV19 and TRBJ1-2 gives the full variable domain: DGGITQSPKYLFRKEGQNVTLSCEQNLNHDAMYWYRQDPGQGLRLIYYSQIVNDFQKGDIAEGYSVSREKKESFPLTVTSAQKNPTAFYLCATTPGVYGYTFGSGTRLTVV.

The CDR3 reads CASSGGRQNTEAFF. CDR3 bases: TGTGCCAGCAGTGGGGGCAGACAGAACACTGAAGCTTTCTTT. V usage is TRBV2 and J usage is TRBJ1-1, with D perhaps matching TRBD1 (5 bases). The germline V gene encodes CDR1 SNHLY and CDR2 FYNNEI. V lost 4 bases and J 1 base, leaving 10 bases between the germline ends. This CDR3 has 14 amino acids.

CDR3 nucleotide sequence: TGTGCCAGCAGCCCTCGGGAGCGTACCGGGGAGCTGTTTTTT. Translated, it gives CASSPRERTGELFF. The chain uses TRBV7-6 and TRBJ2-2, with D tentatively TRBD2 (6 bases). CDR1 SGHVS and CDR2 FNYEAQ come from the germline V gene. CDR3 length: 14 amino acids. Trimming took 5 bases from V and 5 from J, leaving 12 bases between them. Using reference TRBV7-6 and TRBJ2-2 for the parts outside the CDR3, the full variable domain is GAGVSQSPRYKVTKRGQDVALRCDPISGHVSLYWYRQALGQGPEFLTYFNYEAQQDKSGLPNDRFSAERPEGSISTLTIQRTEQRDSAMYRCASSPRERTGELFFGEGSRLTVL.

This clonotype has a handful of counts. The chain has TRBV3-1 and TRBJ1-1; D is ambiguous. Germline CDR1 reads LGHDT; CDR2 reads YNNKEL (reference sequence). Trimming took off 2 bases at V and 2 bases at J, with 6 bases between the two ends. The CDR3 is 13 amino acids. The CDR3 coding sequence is TGTGCCAGCAGCCAAAAGCCAAACACTGAAGCTTTCTTT. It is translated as CASSQKPNTEAFF.

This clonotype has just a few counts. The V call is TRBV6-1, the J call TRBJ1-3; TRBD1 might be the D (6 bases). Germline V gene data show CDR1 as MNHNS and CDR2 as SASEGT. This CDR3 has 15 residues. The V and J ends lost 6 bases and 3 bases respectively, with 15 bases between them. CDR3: CASSATGQSGNTIYF. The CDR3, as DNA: TGTGCCAGCAGCGCCACGGGACAAAGTGGAAACACCATATATTTT.

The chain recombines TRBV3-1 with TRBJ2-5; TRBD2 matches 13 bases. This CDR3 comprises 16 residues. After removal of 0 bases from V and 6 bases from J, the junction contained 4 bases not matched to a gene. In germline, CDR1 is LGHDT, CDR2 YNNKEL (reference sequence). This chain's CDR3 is CASSQDRTSGSKTQYF. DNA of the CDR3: TGTGCCAGCAGCCAAGATCGGACTAGCGGGAGCAAGACCCAGTACTTC.

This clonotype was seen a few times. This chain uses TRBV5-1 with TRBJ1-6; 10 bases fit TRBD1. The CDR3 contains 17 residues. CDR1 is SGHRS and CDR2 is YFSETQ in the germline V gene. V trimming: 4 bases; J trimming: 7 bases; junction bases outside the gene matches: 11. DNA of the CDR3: TGCGCCAGCAGCCCGGGACAGGGGCAGAGTGGAAATTCACCCCTCCACTTT. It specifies CASSPGQGQSGNSPLHF.

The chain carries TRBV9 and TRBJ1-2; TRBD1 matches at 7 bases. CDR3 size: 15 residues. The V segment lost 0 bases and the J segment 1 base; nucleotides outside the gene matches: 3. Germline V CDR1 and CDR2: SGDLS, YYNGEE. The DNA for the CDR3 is TGTGCCAGCAGCGTAGAGGGGGCGCTTAACTATGGCTACACCTTC. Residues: CASSVEGALNYGYTF.

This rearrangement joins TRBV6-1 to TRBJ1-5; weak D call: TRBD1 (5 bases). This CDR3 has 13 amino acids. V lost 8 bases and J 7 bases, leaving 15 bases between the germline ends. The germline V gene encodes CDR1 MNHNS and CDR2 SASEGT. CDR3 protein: CASAGGLRQPQHF. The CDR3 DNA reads TGTGCCAGCGCGGGGGGATTGAGACAGCCCCAGCATTTT.

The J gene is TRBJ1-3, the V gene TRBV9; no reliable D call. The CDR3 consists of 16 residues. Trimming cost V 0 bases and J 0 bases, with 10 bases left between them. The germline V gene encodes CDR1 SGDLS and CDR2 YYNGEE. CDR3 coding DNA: TGTGCCAGCAGCGTAGCTAAGGCGCTCTCTGGAAACACCATATATTTT. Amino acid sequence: CASSVAKALSGNTIYF.

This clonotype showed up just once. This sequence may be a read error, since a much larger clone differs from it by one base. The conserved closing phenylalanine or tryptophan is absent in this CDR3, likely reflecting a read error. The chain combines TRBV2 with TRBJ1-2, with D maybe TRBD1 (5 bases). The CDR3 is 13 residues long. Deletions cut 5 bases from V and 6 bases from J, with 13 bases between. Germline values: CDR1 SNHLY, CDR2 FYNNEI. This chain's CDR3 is CASSSGREHGYTS. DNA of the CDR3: TGTGCCAGCAGTAGCGGCAGGGAGCATGGCTACACCTCC.

CDR3 region: CASSQQQGSGGYTF. CDR3 DNA sequence: TGCGCCAGCAGCCAACAACAGGGATCAGGTGGCTACACCTTC. The V call is TRBV5-1, the J call TRBJ1-2; a weak D match, TRBD1 (6 bases). The CDR3 spans 14 residues. CDR1 SGHRS and CDR2 YFSETQ come from the germline V gene. The V and J ends lost 4 bases and 7 bases respectively, with 17 bases between them.

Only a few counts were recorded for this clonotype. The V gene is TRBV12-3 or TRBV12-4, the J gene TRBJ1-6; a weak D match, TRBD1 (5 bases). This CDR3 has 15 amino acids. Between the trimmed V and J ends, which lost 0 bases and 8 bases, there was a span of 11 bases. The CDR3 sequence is CASSLAGGIDSPLHF. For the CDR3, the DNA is TGTGCCAGCAGTTTAGCGGGGGGTATAGATTCACCCCTCCACTTT.

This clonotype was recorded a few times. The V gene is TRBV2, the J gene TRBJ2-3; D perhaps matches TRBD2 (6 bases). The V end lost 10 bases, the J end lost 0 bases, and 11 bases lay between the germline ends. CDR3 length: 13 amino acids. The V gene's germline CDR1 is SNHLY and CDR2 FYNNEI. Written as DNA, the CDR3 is TGTGCCATTTGCGGGGATAGCACAGATACGCAGTATTTT. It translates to CAICGDSTDTQYF.

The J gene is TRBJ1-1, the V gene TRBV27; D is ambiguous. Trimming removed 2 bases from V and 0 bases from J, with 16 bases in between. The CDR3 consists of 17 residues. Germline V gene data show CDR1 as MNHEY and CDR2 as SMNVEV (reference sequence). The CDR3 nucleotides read TGTGCCAGCAGTTTAGTAGGAGGGTATATGATGAACACTGAAGCTTTCTTT. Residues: CASSLVGGYMMNTEAFF.

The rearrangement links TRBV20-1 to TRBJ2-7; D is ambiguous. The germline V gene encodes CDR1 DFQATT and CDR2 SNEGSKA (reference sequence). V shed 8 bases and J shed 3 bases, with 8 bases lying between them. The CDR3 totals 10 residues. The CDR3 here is CSTGDYEQYF. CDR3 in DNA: TGCAGTACCGGAGACTACGAGCAGTACTTC.